This TCR beta chain was sequenced in a study of blood T cell repertoires in COVID-19 (dated by TCRdb to about 2020). In terms of the full investigation: Samples covering the acute and convalescent phases of COVID-19 were provided by collaborators in the United States, Italy and Spain. The samples were drawn from two sources: the first 160 participants of the ongoing ImmuneRACE study, and approximately 1,300 subjects contributed by 6 global collaborators. Subjects who had been exposed to COVID-19, were actively infected with it, or had recovered from it provided the deeply sampled blood TCRbeta repertoires that made up the dataset. The prospective study material was composed of cDNA or gDNA derived from T cells, B-cell-depleted T cells, or PBMCs. Where available, HLA class I and class II types were obtained from metadata supplied by the sample provider rather than from assay-based typing. Sample metadata almost always included a de-identified subject ID, COVID-19 status, age in years and sex. The repertoires were released in a freely available public database meant as a resource for research on the immune response to SARS-CoV-2.

As regards this clone: Its binding antigen is unknown. It has no much larger one-base neighbor in the sample; base qualities were not kept.

Findings and caveats that apply to the study as a whole: The quantity of clinical and demographic metadata differed by source and by participant and was supplied without curation.

TCRbeta CDR3 regions were amplified from genomic DNA using the immunoSEQ Assay, a bias-controlled multiplex PCR. In the source study's methods: Nucleated cell counts per sample were estimated from amplification of reference gene primers within the assay. Sequence reads were collapsed and filtered to measure the absolute abundance of every unique TCRbeta CDR3 rearrangement. For each sample, productive Simpson clonality was calculated as the square root of Simpson's diversity index over productive rearrangements. This is the immuneACCESS table as TCRdb keeps it, with only in-frame sequences that have V and J called. A part of the clones is gone; compared with another copy, unresolved V genes explain less than half, and the rest is unexplained. That table supplies the V and J calls and clone size; D and trimming were determined from the DNA. Recorded for this sample are around 180,000 clones; over 75% of them occurred a single time. The biggest ten clones account for around a sixth of the sample.

One collaborating source in Seattle enrolled patients while the patients were actively infected and followed the patients over time throughout the course of disease. Whole blood was collected in K2EDTA tubes by collaborating institutions according to the institutions' own protocols. For TCRbeta analysis, collaborator samples were shipped as frozen whole blood, as isolated PBMCs, or as DNA extracted from either sample type. The junction shows trimming of 3 bases on V and 5 bases on J, plus 11 bases between the germline ends. Via the germline V gene, CDR1 is LGHNA and CDR2 YSLEER. Counted from cysteine to phenylalanine, this CDR3 has 14 amino acids. The CDR3 DNA has 42 bases and is translated from base 1.

The V and J segments used are TRBV4-3 and TRBJ2-1; TRBD1 is possibly the D segment (6 matching bases). This clonotype was obtained from an older person with COVID-19, enrolled during active disease. Sample: peripheral blood. The DNA reads TGCGCCAGCAGCCATTTACAGGGAGACAATGAGCAGTTCTTC. The resulting protein is CASSHLQGDNEQFF.